Shown below are 23 T cell receptor beta chains from a single sample sequenced in a study of tumor-infiltrating lymphocytes in primary liver carcinoma. The blood RNA (from unsorted whole blood) was obtained, and germline DNA was also extracted. From roughly 0.5 ug total RNA, TCR beta cDNA was generated with a primer in the constant region. Three-round nested multiplex PCR performed with slightly modified ARM-PCR produced the TCR beta libraries. In the first two PCR rounds, TRBV1-TRBV30 forward primers were paired with a C-beta reverse primer, and each round lasted about 9 cycles. Each CDR3 protein is one row after TCRdb ran MiXCR on the multiplex PCR reads. Of approximately 330,000 distinct CDR3 sequences in the sample, roughly two thirds are singletons; the top ten hold 5.5% to 7%. Sequencing input: peripheral blood. The receptors shown here come from a man aged 40-55 years with primary liver carcinoma and hepatitis B virus infection.

Worth noting for this clonotype: The junction and the germline gene differ at one end; a read error may be behind it. The J gene is TRBJ2-7, the V gene TRBV4-3; D uncertain. The CDR3 totals 15 residues. The germline CDR1 and CDR2 sequences are LGHNA and YSLEER. The CDR3 loop reads CASSQDPVSSYEQYF. CDR3 DNA: TGCGCCAGCAGCCAAGATCCCGTGAGCTCCTACGAGCAGTATTTC.

In this sample, this clonotype turned up many times. The chain recombines TRBV4-1 with TRBJ2-7; the D is unclear. Trimming took off 0 bases at V and 0 bases at J, with 12 bases between the two ends. The CDR3 contains 16 residues. CDR1 is MGHRA and CDR2 is YSYEKL in the germline V gene. The chain's CDR3 is CASSQDRLVGSYEQYF. CDR3 nucleotides: TGCGCCAGCAGCCAAGATCGGCTGGTGGGCTCCTACGAGCAGTACTTC.

J is TRBJ2-1 and V is TRBV11-2, with TRBD1 matching over 11 bases. The V segment lost 1 base and the J segment 3 bases; nucleotides outside the gene matches: 2. This CDR3 region has 16 residues. Germline V gene data show CDR1 as SGHAT and CDR2 as FQNNGV. CDR3 DNA: TGTGCCAGCAGCTTAGGGGGACAGGGGGGCTACAATGAGCAGTTCTTC. It yields the protein CASSLGGQGGYNEQFF.

A note on this clonotype: This may be a read error, as it is one base from a much larger clone. V usage is TRBV5-5 and J usage is TRBJ1-5; no firm D call. The length of the CDR3 is 13 residues. Germline CDR1 SGHKS, CDR2 YYEKEE (reference sequence). The CDR3 protein is CAGSGDSNQPQHF. CDR3 nucleotides: TGTGCCGGCAGCGGGGATAGCAATCAGCCCCAGCATTTT.

With respect to this clonotype: One end of the junction fails to match germline, which may point to a read error. CDR3 residues: CVSSYTSGTGDNSPPHF. CDR3 nucleotide sequence: TGTGTCAGCAGTTATACCTCCGGGACAGGGGATAATTCACCCCCCCACTTT. The chain carries TRBV6-2 or TRBV6-3 and TRBJ1-6; TRBD1 matches at 10 bases. Per germline, CDR1 MNHEY and CDR2 SVGEGT. The CDR3 runs 17 residues.

In regard to this clonotype: This may arise from a read error, as a much more abundant clone is one base away. Lacking the conserved final phenylalanine or tryptophan, this CDR3 likely reflects a read error. The chain is built from TRBV13 and TRBJ2-5, with D perhaps TRBD1 (5 bases). The V gene lost 5 bases and the J gene lost 2 bases, with 9 bases spanning the gap. The CDR3 contains 13 residues. Germline V CDR1 and CDR2: PRHDT, FYEKMQ (reference sequence). The CDR3 sequence: CASSRQIQETQYL. For the CDR3, the DNA is TGTGCCAGCAGCCGACAGATACAAGAGACCCAGTACCTC.

On this clonotype: At one boundary the junction diverges from the germline segment, which might be a read error. The CDR3 loop is CASSNPAVAKHFF. DNA of the CDR3: TGCGCCAGCAGCAACCCGGCGGTCGCTAAGCATTTCTTC. J is TRBJ2-1 and V is TRBV10-2; D not certain. Germline V gives CDR1 WSHSY, CDR2 SAAADI. The CDR3 runs 13 residues.

As to this clonotype: The CDR3 does not end in the conserved phenylalanine or tryptophan, so this is likely a read error. The chain uses TRBV4-3 and TRBJ2-5; the D is unclear. Trimming cost V 4 bases and J 8 bases, with 14 bases left between them. This CDR3 has 13 amino acids. Germline CDR1 reads LGHNA; CDR2 reads YSLEER. The CDR3 nucleotides read TGCGCCAGCAGCCTCACGCTCGTCCGTACCCAGTACTTG. Its protein is CASSLTLVRTQYL.

Concerning this clonotype: This may be a read error, as it is one base from a much larger clone. V and J are TRBV4-1 and TRBJ1-2, with D uncertain. The CDR3 spans 16 residues. Germline lookup yields CDR1 MGHRA and CDR2 YSYEKL. Trimming stripped 1 base from V and 4 bases from J, with 16 bases between. The CDR3 loop is CASSQGTGNWGYGYTF. The CDR3 DNA sequence: TGCGCCAGCAGCCAAGGTACTGGGAATTGGGGCTATGGCTACACCTTC.

A word on this clonotype: This is likely a read error, given that the CDR3 carries no conserved phenylalanine or tryptophan at its end. V gene TRBV4-2 combines with J gene TRBJ2-7, with 11 bases identical to TRBD2. The CDR3 is 15 amino acids. Unmatched junction bases numbered 4, after V lost 6 bases and J lost 0 bases. Germline V gene lookup returns CDR1 LGHNA and CDR2 YNFKEQ. The CDR3 sequence is CASSPGLAASYEQYL. CDR3 bases: TGTGCCAGCAGTCCGGGACTAGCGGCCTCCTACGAGCAGTACCTC.

The gene calls are TRBV6-2 or TRBV6-3 and TRBJ2-1; 11 bases match TRBD2. CDR1 is MNHEY, CDR2 SVGEGT, per germline. V lost 6 bases to trimming and J lost 6 bases; unmatched junction nucleotides: 10. The CDR3 covers 16 residues. CDR3 sequence reads: CASSSSGTSGSNEQFF. CDR3 bases: TGTGCCAGCAGCAGCTCCGGGACTAGCGGCAGCAATGAGCAGTTCTTC.

As to this clonotype: One junction end does not reproduce the germline sequence, and a read error may be involved. The rearrangement uses TRBV4-1 and TRBJ2-1, with TRBD2 identical over 8 bases. The CDR3 spans 18 residues. Germline CDR1 MGHRA, CDR2 YSYEKL. The CDR3 bases are TGCGCCAGCAGCCAAGCTCCGTCTAACGGGAGGGGTTACAATGAGCTGTTCTTC. This codes for CASSQAPSNGRGYNELFF.

Points on this clonotype: One end of the junction is discordant with germline, which a read error may explain. The rearrangement joins TRBV12-3 or TRBV12-4 to TRBJ2-5, with 11 bases that match TRBD2. There are 14 residues in the CDR3. The CDR3 coding sequence is TGTGCCAGCAGCGGGACTAGCGGCCAAGAGACCCAGTGCTTC. Translating gives CASSGTSGQETQCF.

This chain joins TRBV11-2 and TRBJ2-4; weak D call: TRBD2 (5 bases). The CDR3 spans 14 residues. V lost 5 bases and J lost 5, with 13 bases in between. CDR1 is SGHAT, CDR2 FQNNGV, per germline. The CDR3 nucleotides read TGTGCCAGCAGCATTATATTGCGGGAAAACATTCAGTACTTC. Encoded protein: CASSIILRENIQYF.

A word on this clonotype: Compared with germline, one end of the junction differs, possibly owing to a read error. This sequence joins TRBV11-2 and TRBJ2-1; tentative D call: TRBD1 (6 bases). The germline V gene has CDR1 SGHAT and CDR2 FQNNGV. This CDR3 spans 15 amino acids. The CDR3 loop reads CPSSLEQGLYNEQFF. CDR3 bases: TGTCCCAGTAGCTTGGAACAGGGTCTCTACAATGAGCAGTTCTTC.

Many counts were recorded for this clonotype. V and J are TRBV11-2 and TRBJ2-1, with TRBD2 matching 11 bases. Germline V lookup: CDR1 SGHAT, CDR2 FQNNGV. This CDR3 is built from 17 residues. The V gene end was trimmed by 0 bases and the J gene end by 8 bases; junction bases not matched to a gene: 9. The CDR3 sequence is CASSLEGGGLAADEQFF. The CDR3 coding sequence is TGTGCCAGCAGCTTAGAGGGGGGGGGACTAGCGGCGGATGAGCAGTTCTTC.

The rearrangement joins TRBV29-1 to TRBJ2-2; D assignment may be TRBD1 or TRBD2 (5 bases each). Trimming cost V 5 bases and J 9 bases, with 19 bases left between them. The CDR3 is 14 residues long. Germline V gene sequence: CDR1 SQVTM, CDR2 ANQGSEA. CDR3 loop: CSVPRSVGTWELFF. The CDR3 nucleotides read TGCAGCGTTCCACGTAGCGTAGGGACCTGGGAGCTGTTTTTT.

In the case of this clonotype: This may stem from a read error, because a much larger clone lies one nucleotide away. This chain joins TRBV6-5 and TRBJ1-2; D remains ambiguous. The CDR3 is made up of 13 amino acids. The ends were cut back, 5 bases at V and 7 bases at J, with 14 bases in the middle. Per germline, CDR1 MNHEY and CDR2 SVGAGI. The CDR3 DNA reads as TGTGCCAGCAGTAGAGACGCTGTCGGTGGCTACACCTTC. Its translation: CASSRDAVGGYTF.

Worth noting for this clonotype: One junction end disagrees with the germline gene, perhaps due to a read error. The chain recombines TRBV10-3 with TRBJ1-5, with D hard to call. This CDR3 comprises 14 residues. The V gene's germline CDR1 is ENHRY and CDR2 SYGVKD. CDR3 DNA: TGTACCATCAGTGAGTCTTGGCAGGATCAGCCCCAACATTTT. Protein product: CTISESWQDQPQHF.

As concerns this clonotype: A much bigger clone sits one base away, suggesting this may be a read error. J is TRBJ2-3 and V is TRBV6-2 or TRBV6-3; D is ambiguous. The CDR3 length is 14 residues. CDR1 and CDR2 (germline): MNHEY, SVGEGT. With 4 bases removed from V and 2 bases from J, the gap between germline ends came to 10 bases. The CDR3 region is CASSWSSITDTQYF. In nucleotides, the CDR3 is TGTGCCAGCAGTTGGAGCAGCATCACAGATACGCAGTATTTT.

Points on this clonotype: At one boundary the junction diverges from the germline segment, which might be a read error. The gene calls are TRBV11-2 and TRBJ2-5; D is unresolved. The CDR3 extends over 13 amino acids. The germline CDR1 and CDR2 sequences are SGHAT and FQNNGV. CDR3 bases: TGTGCCATCAGCTTAGATACCCACGGGACCCAGTACTTC. Protein: CAISLDTHGTQYF.

The chain carries TRBV12-3 or TRBV12-4 and TRBJ1-5, with TRBD1 identical over 10 bases. CDR3 length equals 17 residues. V shed 5 bases, J shed 6 bases, and the junction held 13 bases outside the gene matches. CDR3 in DNA: TGTGCCAGCAGTACTCGACGACCGGGACAGGGGAGTCAGCCCCAGCATTTT. Amino acid sequence: CASSTRRPGQGSQPQHF.

This clonotype showed up just a few times. A read error may account for a junction end that differs from germline. This chain joins TRBV11-2 and TRBJ1-1; D might be TRBD1 (6 bases). CDR1 and CDR2 from the germline V gene are SGHAT and FQNNGV. The CDR3 sequence is 14 residues long. As DNA, the CDR3 is TGTGCCAGTAGCTTAGGTCCAGGGGACACTGAAGCTTTCTTT. Residues: CASSLGPGDTEAFF.